The 19 T cell receptor beta chains below were found in one sample sequenced in a study of spatial heterogeneity in lung cancer (dated by TCRdb to between 2018 and 2020). What this sample's time point label stands for: sample taken at primary tumor resection. For TCR sequencing, whole RNA was extracted from tumor and nontumor lung tissue, or from cryopreserved PBMC samples, and no cell sorting was done. Library preparation was by 5' RACE. Sequencing relied on a NextSeq 500. Using fastp at Q25 and MiXCR, TCRdb reprocessed the public reads and kept productive beta chains. When rows share a CDR3 protein, they turn into one entry using the most common DNA and genes. The sample profile shows around 60,000 distinct CDR3 sequences; around 8.2% of them were found once. About 15% of the sample is in the top ten clones. Sequenced material: PBMCs, taken at surgery. Receptors were obtained from a female donor with early-stage non-small cell lung cancer.

This clonotype was seen ten or more times. The chain has TRBV27 and TRBJ1-2; 8 nucleotides align to TRBD1. The V and J ends lost 8 bases and 4 bases, in that order; junction bases with no gene match: 15. Germline CDR1 reads MNHEY; CDR2 reads SMNVEV (reference sequence). This CDR3 spans 16 amino acids. This chain's CDR3 is CASSGSRAGGVYGYTF. Written as DNA, the CDR3 is TGTGCCAGCTCCGGGTCCCGGGCAGGGGGCGTCTATGGCTACACCTTC.

This clonotype was counted a few times. The J gene is TRBJ2-4, the V gene TRBV11-3; tentative D call: TRBD1 (5 bases). Trimming stripped 1 base from V and 0 bases from J, with 10 bases between. From germline, CDR1 is SGHNT and CDR2 YENEEA. The CDR3 contains 16 residues. This chain's CDR3 is CASSLGAQGAKNIQYF. The CDR3 nucleotides read TGTGCCAGCAGCTTAGGGGCGCAGGGAGCCAAAAACATTCAGTACTTC.

This chain uses TRBV11-2 with TRBJ2-1; 9 bases match TRBD2. This CDR3 comprises 17 residues. Germline CDR1 is SGHAT and CDR2 is FQNNGV. Trimming removed 1 base from V and 4 bases from J; junction bases left unmatched: 8. The CDR3: CASSLGGSGRSYNEQFF. DNA for the CDR3: TGTGCCAGCAGCTTAGGTGGTAGCGGGAGATCTTACAATGAGCAGTTCTTC.

This clonotype came up many times. In DNA form, the CDR3 reads TGTGCCAGCAGTGAATTACGGGCGGAGACCCAGTACTTC. This translates into CASSELRAETQYF. V and J are TRBV2 and TRBJ2-5; D unclear. The V gene lost 2 bases and the J gene lost 5 bases, with 9 bases spanning the gap. This CDR3 has 13 residues. CDR1 is SNHLY and CDR2 is FYNNEI in the germline V gene.

The J gene is TRBJ2-1, the V gene TRBV10-3; TRBD1 agrees at 9 bases. The CDR3 covers 14 residues. With 6 bases clipped from V and 10 bases from J, the junction kept 10 bases outside the gene matches. Germline CDR1 and CDR2: ENHRY and SYGVKD. The CDR3 DNA is TGTGCCATCAGCCCCGGGACAGGGTACGGGGAGCAGTTCTTC. This gives the protein CAISPGTGYGEQFF.

This clonotype occurred many times. The gene calls are TRBV28 and TRBJ1-2; a weak D match, TRBD1 (5 bases). Germline loops: CDR1 MDHEN, CDR2 SYDVKM. CDR3 length: 13 amino acids. Deletions cut 5 bases from V and 4 bases from J, with 11 bases between. The CDR3 loop is CASSLRQSYGYTF. For the CDR3, the DNA is TGTGCCAGCAGTCTCCGACAGTCCTATGGCTACACCTTC.

In its sample, this clonotype was seen a few times. This rearrangement joins TRBV5-1 to TRBJ1-1, with D perhaps matching TRBD1 (5 bases). The CDR3 consists of 16 residues. Germline loops: CDR1 SGHRS, CDR2 YFSETQ. Trimming left V 4 bases short and J 1 base short, with 17 bases between. CDR3 DNA: TGCGCCAGCAGCGCCGGGGGAGGGGAGAAGAACACTGAAGCTTTCTTT. It is translated as CASSAGGGEKNTEAFF.

In its sample, this clonotype was seen once. V gene TRBV7-2 combines with J gene TRBJ2-4; TRBD1 matches 10 bases. J lost 7 bases, V lost 5 bases, and 8 bases had no gene match. The germline CDR1 and CDR2 sequences are SGHTA and FQGNSA. The CDR3 runs 15 residues. CDR3 protein: CASSPGPGQGNIQYF. CDR3 bases: TGTGCCAGCAGCCCAGGCCCGGGACAGGGGAACATTCAGTACTTC.

In its sample, this clonotype was seen a few times. This chain links TRBV28 with TRBJ1-1; 7 bases are a match to TRBD1. CDR3 size: 13 residues. Losses at the gene ends were 8 bases for V and 4 bases for J; bases not matched to a gene: 7. Per germline, CDR1 MDHEN and CDR2 SYDVKM. CDR3 sequence (DNA): TGTGCCAGCTTTTCGTACAGGGGCACTGAAGCTTTCTTT. Translating gives CASFSYRGTEAFF.

The chain joins TRBV7-9 to TRBJ2-1, with TRBD1 matching over 9 bases. The CDR3 runs 16 residues. After removal of 1 base from V and 7 bases from J, the junction contained 8 bases not matched to a gene. Germline V gene lookup returns CDR1 SEHNR and CDR2 FQNEAQ (reference sequence). The CDR3 DNA reads TGTGCCAGCAGCTTAGGAGGTGGGACAGGGAGGAATGAGCAGTTCTTC. Protein product: CASSLGGGTGRNEQFF.

This clonotype was counted many times. The V call is TRBV12-3 or TRBV12-4, the J call TRBJ2-7, with unresolved D. This CDR3 region has 12 residues. V lost 3 bases to trimming and J lost 3 bases, with 6 bases between them. Here the CDR3 DNA reads TGTGCCAGCAGTTTCGGCCTCTACGAGCAGTACTTC. Amino acids: CASSFGLYEQYF.

This clonotype occurred a few times. Here the CDR3 reads CASSSTDRYDQPQHF. The CDR3, as DNA: TGTGCCAGCAGCTCAACGGACAGGTATGATCAGCCCCAGCATTTT. The chain couples TRBV7-9 to TRBJ1-5, with TRBD1 matching over 7 bases. With V trimmed by 4 bases and J by 5 bases, 8 bases remained unmatched. This CDR3 region has 15 residues. Germline V lookup: CDR1 SEHNR, CDR2 FQNEAQ (reference sequence).

V usage is TRBV7-6 and J usage is TRBJ2-1; D might be TRBD1 or TRBD2, each matching 5 bases. Germline V lookup: CDR1 SGHVS, CDR2 FNYEAQ. CDR3 length: 17 residues. Trimming cost V 8 bases and J 0 bases, with 20 bases left between them. The CDR3 DNA follows: TGTGCCAGCCAGGTGGGACCGGCACAGCGCTCCTACAATGAGCAGTTCTTC. It translates to CASQVGPAQRSYNEQFF.

This chain joins TRBV6-5 and TRBJ1-1; no reliable D call. Trimming stripped 0 bases from V and 5 bases from J, with 13 bases between. The CDR3 extends over 15 amino acids. Germline assignment: CDR1 MNHEY and CDR2 SVGAGI. The CDR3 loop reads CASSYSGLAWTEAFF. CDR3 sequence (DNA): TGTGCCAGCAGTTACTCTGGACTAGCTTGGACTGAAGCTTTCTTT.

This clonotype was found a few times. This chain links TRBV5-5 with TRBJ1-4; D remains unclear. V was trimmed by 2 bases and J by 5 bases, leaving 10 bases between them. Germline V gene data show CDR1 as SGHKS and CDR2 as YYEKEE (reference sequence). The CDR3 has 14 amino acids. CDR3 coding DNA: TGTGCCAGCAGCTTCCCCTCCCTCAATGAAAAACTGTTTTTT. Translated: CASSFPSLNEKLFF. The variable domain in full, with the rest retrieved from reference TRBV5-5 and TRBJ1-4, is DAGVTQSPTHLIKTRGQQVTLRCSPISGHKSVSWYQQVLGQGPQFIFQYYEKEERGRGNFPDRFSARQFPNYSSELNVNALLLGDSALYLCASSFPSLNEKLFFGSGTQLSVL.

There are many counts of this clonotype. V usage is TRBV11-2 and J usage is TRBJ1-4, with D hard to call. Germline lookup yields CDR1 SGHAT and CDR2 FQNNGV. This CDR3 comprises 11 residues. The V end was cut by 3 bases, the J end by 8 bases, with 4 bases between. CDR3 DNA: TGTGCCAGCAGCTTTAGCGAAAAACTGTTTTTT. Translation gives CASSFSEKLFF.

This clonotype was seen at least ten times. The chain uses TRBV28 and TRBJ2-5; D not certain. The CDR3 runs 14 residues. V lost 1 base, J lost 5 bases, and 11 bases lay in between. Germline CDR1 reads MDHEN; CDR2 reads SYDVKM. The CDR3 spells CASSLSLGGETQYF. The CDR3 coding sequence is TGTGCCAGCAGTTTATCCCTGGGTGGGGAGACCCAGTACTTC.

This chain uses TRBV5-6 with TRBJ1-5; unclear D gene. The V and J ends lost 1 base and 2 bases respectively, with 13 bases between them. Germline CDR1 is SGHDT and CDR2 is YYEEEE. The CDR3 is made up of 16 amino acids. The CDR3 DNA is TGTGCCAGCAGCTTGCTCGGCGACAACCGCAATCAGCCCCAGCATTTT. This encodes CASSLLGDNRNQPQHF.

Ten or more counts support this clonotype. The chain is built from TRBV5-1 and TRBJ2-1; 9 bases are shared with TRBD1. CDR1 is SGHRS and CDR2 is YFSETQ in the germline V gene. Trimming cost V 3 bases and J 1 base; bases outside gene matches: 2. This CDR3 is built from 15 residues. The CDR3: CASSWTGVSYNEQFF. The CDR3 nucleotides are TGCGCCAGCAGCTGGACAGGGGTTTCCTACAATGAGCAGTTCTTC.